This T cell receptor beta chain was sequenced for a study of shared clonotypes between healthy human individuals. The replicate PCRs on unsorted PBMC were given around 280 ng DNA, which is tens of thousands of T cell genomes. The authors sequenced unsorted PBMC DNA on ten immunoSEQ deep assay plates. TCRdb's table, derived via immunoSEQ multiplex PCR, lists solely in-frame clones and lacks some. Of about half a million clones listed, around 79% are singletons. Turning to this clone: Its antigen is unidentified.

CDR3 size: 14 residues. Germline lookup yields CDR1 GTSNPN and CDR2 SVGIG (reference sequence). Germline trimming cut 8 bases from V and 4 bases from J; bases unmatched to any gene: 6. Whole-study results and caveats: Clonotype sharing across donors was expected to vary with sequencing depth.

The sample comprised PBMCs. V and J are TRBV30 and TRBJ1-3; 12 positions agree with TRBD1. This sequence was found in a woman in her forties in good health. Some clones in this sample may be carry-over from other donors' samples. Here the CDR3 DNA reads TGTGCCAGGCGGGACAGGGGGCAAGGAAACACCATATATTTT. Translated: CARRDRGQGNTIYF.